This T cell receptor (beta chain) was recovered during a study of Ad26.COV2.S vaccination and SARS-CoV-2 variants. Study in general: Intramuscular Ad26.COV2.S doses were given once or twice, 56 days apart.

Regarding treatment: around 19 received Ad26.COV2.S at low or high dose, single or two shots; several received placebo; per-sample allocation not given. Each sample was drawn 63 days after the first injection (of vaccine or placebo). The repertoire was sequenced with immunoSEQ multiplex PCR; TCRdb's copy has only in-frame clones and lacks some. Found here are about 480,000 clones, roughly 85% of them singletons; the top ten hold 9.5% to 15%. Per germline, CDR1 LNHDA and CDR2 SQIVND (reference sequence). The CDR3 extends over 12 amino acids. V lost 4 bases and J 8 bases, leaving 8 bases between the germline ends.

The V call is TRBV19, the J call TRBJ1-4; unclear D gene. This receptor was identified in a person aged 18 to 65 who received the Ad26.COV2.S COVID-19 vaccine or a placebo. The sequenced sample was peripheral blood, obtained in a trial of Ad26.COV2.S vaccine versus placebo. The CDR3 DNA sequence: TGTGCCAGTAGTACTAGAGGGGAAAAACTGTTTTTT. Translated: CASSTRGEKLFF.